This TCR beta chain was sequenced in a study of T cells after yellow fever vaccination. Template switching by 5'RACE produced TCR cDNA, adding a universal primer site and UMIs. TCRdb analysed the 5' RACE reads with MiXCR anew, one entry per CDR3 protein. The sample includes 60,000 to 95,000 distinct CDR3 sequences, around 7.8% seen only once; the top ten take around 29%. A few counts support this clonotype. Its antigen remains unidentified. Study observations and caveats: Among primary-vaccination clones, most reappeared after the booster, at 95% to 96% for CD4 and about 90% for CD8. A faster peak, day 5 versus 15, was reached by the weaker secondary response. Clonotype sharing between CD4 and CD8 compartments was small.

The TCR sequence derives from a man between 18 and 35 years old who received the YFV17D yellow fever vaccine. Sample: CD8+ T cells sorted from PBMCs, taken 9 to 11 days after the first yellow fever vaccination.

CDR3 protein: CASSYSRGNQPQHF. CDR3 coding DNA: TGTGCCAGCAGTTACTCGCGGGGTAATCAGCCCCAGCATTTT. V is TRBV6-5 and J is TRBJ1-5, with D uncertain. This CDR3 contains 14 residues. The germline V gene encodes CDR1 MNHEY and CDR2 SVGAGI. Trimming pared 0 bases from V and 4 bases from J, leaving 7 bases between.